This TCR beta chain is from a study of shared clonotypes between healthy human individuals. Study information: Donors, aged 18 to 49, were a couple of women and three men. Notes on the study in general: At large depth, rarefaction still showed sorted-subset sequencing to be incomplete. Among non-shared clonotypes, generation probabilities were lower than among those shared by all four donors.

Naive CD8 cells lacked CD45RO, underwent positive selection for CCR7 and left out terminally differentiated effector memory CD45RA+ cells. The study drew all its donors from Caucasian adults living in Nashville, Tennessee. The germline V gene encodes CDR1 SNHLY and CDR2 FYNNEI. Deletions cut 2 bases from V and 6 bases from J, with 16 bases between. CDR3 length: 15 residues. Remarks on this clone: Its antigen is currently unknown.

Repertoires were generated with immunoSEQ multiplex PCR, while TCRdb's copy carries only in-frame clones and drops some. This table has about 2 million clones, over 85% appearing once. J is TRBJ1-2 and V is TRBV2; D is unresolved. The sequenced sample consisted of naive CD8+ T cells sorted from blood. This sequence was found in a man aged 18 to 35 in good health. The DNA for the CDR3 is TGTGCCAGCAGTGAATCGATGGCGGACGGGGATGGCTACACCTTC. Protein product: CASSESMADGDGYTF.